This T cell receptor (beta chain) was profiled in a study of T cell changes during pregnancy in multiple sclerosis. Sequencing used immunoSEQ multiplex PCR; TCRdb keeps in-frame clones, though not all of them. The data show 45,000 to 70,000 clones, about nine tenths seen once. The V end was cut by 7 bases, the J end by 4 bases, with 9 bases between. Germline assignment: CDR1 SGHRS and CDR2 YFSETQ. The CDR3 length is 12 residues. This TCR was sampled from a female donor in good health, enrolled as a control in a pregnancy study. Sequencing used CD4+ T cells from peripheral blood mononuclear cells, obtained after pregnancy. The chain carries TRBV5-1 and TRBJ1-5; D is uncertain. CDR3 in amino acids: CASAPTNQPQHF. The CDR3 bases are TGCGCCAGCGCGCCAACGAATCAGCCCCAGCATTTT.